Below, 19 T cell receptor beta chains from the same sample are listed, as sequenced in a study of graft-versus-host responses after intestinal transplantation. For these receptors, no antigen is known. Produced via immunoSEQ multiplex PCR; TCRdb's table is partial and in-frame only. The sample yields about 120,000 clones, roughly nine tenths seen once. The specimen was unstimulated CD4+ T cells sorted from spleen or lymph node cells, collected before intestinal transplant. The receptors come from a human donor who received an intestinal transplant.

The gene calls are TRBV19 and TRBJ1-2; 8 nucleotides agree with TRBD1. V gave up 0 bases and J gave up 7 bases; unmatched junction bases: 4. This CDR3 contains 14 residues. CDR1 is LNHDA and CDR2 is SQIVND in the germline V gene (reference sequence). The CDR3 nucleotides read TGTGCCAGTAGTATAGATCTAACAGGGGGTGGCTACACCTTC. Its translation: CASSIDLTGGGYTF.

Remarks on this clone: An end of the junction does not agree with germline; a read error may underlie this. This chain connects TRBV6-5 to TRBJ1-2; D unresolved. The CDR3 sequence is 14 residues long. Germline CDR1 and CDR2: MNHEY and SVGAGI. This chain's CDR3 is CASSYDGQYYGCTF. The DNA for the CDR3 is TGTGCCAGCAGTTACGATGGGCAGTATTATGGCTGCACCTTC.

V gene TRBV6-1 combines with J gene TRBJ2-5, with a possible D match to TRBD2 (6 bases). Per germline, CDR1 MNHNS and CDR2 SASEGT. Between the trimmed V and J ends, which lost 6 bases and 5 bases, there was a span of 16 bases. CDR3 size: 14 residues. CDR3 in amino acids: CASRRLVRQETQYF. The CDR3 DNA reads TGTGCCAGCAGAAGACTAGTTCGCCAGGAGACCCAGTACTTC.

The count of this clone is one. This sequence joins TRBV7-9 and TRBJ1-2; 8 nucleotides line up with TRBD1. This CDR3 has 16 amino acids. CDR1 and CDR2 from the germline V gene are SEHNR and FQNEAQ (reference sequence). The V and J ends lost 4 bases and 8 bases, in that order; junction bases with no gene match: 15. The CDR3 spells CASSYTRGRILSGYTF. The CDR3, as DNA: TGTGCCAGCAGCTACACCAGGGGGCGCATCTTATCCGGCTACACCTTC.

The rearrangement links TRBV4-1 to TRBJ1-4; 9 bases are a match to TRBD1. The CDR3 contains 15 residues. The germline gives CDR1 MGHRA, CDR2 YSYEKL. V lost 3 bases to trimming and J lost 11 bases; unmatched junction nucleotides: 10. The CDR3 DNA sequence: TGCGCCAGCAGCCATACCGGGACAGGGCTTGATAAACTGTTTTTT. Protein product: CASSHTGTGLDKLFF.

The V call is TRBV10-1, the J call TRBJ2-2; 7 nucleotides align to TRBD1. V trimming: 0 bases; J trimming: 5 bases; junction bases outside the gene matches: 6. This CDR3 comprises 16 residues. CDR1 is WNHNN, CDR2 SYGVQD, per germline (reference sequence). For the CDR3, the DNA is TGCGCCAGCAGTGAGTCTGGTAGCAGGGGGACCGGGGAGCTGTTTTTT. Protein: CASSESGSRGTGELFF.

The chain is built from TRBV18 and TRBJ1-5; the D gene is possibly TRBD1 (6 bases). The CDR3 extends over 13 amino acids. V lost 4 bases to trimming and J lost 4 bases, with 8 bases between them. Germline V lookup: CDR1 KGHSH, CDR2 LQKENI. The CDR3 DNA sequence: TGTGCCAGCTCACGGACAGTAAATCAGCCCCAGCATTTT. Its translation is CASSRTVNQPQHF.

The chain employs TRBV7-9 and TRBJ2-5; maybe TRBD2 (6 bases). This CDR3 has 17 residues. Deletions cut 5 bases from V and 1 base from J, with 20 bases between. In germline, CDR1 is SEHNR, CDR2 FQNEAQ (reference sequence). The CDR3 region is CASSPPSVRGSQETQYF. The CDR3 DNA is TGTGCCAGCAGCCCCCCTTCCGTGCGGGGATCCCAAGAGACCCAGTACTTC.

The chain recombines TRBV18 with TRBJ1-4; 7 nucleotides line up with TRBD1. This CDR3 region has 17 residues. With 0 bases clipped from V and 6 bases from J, the junction kept 10 bases outside the gene matches. Looked up from germline, CDR1 is KGHSH and CDR2 is LQKENI. This CDR3 is CASSPPTGSNGHEKLFF. CDR3 DNA sequence: TGTGCCAGCTCACCACCGACAGGGAGTAATGGGCATGAAAAACTGTTTTTT.

This chain connects TRBV2 to TRBJ1-2; 9 nucleotides match TRBD1. Germline V CDR1 and CDR2: SNHLY, FYNNEI. The CDR3 consists of 16 residues. After removal of 8 bases from V and 1 base from J, the junction contained 11 bases not matched to a gene. The chain's CDR3 is CASGGGQGSLNYGYTF. CDR3 nucleotides: TGTGCCAGCGGAGGGGGACAGGGTTCCCTTAACTATGGCTACACCTTC.

The V gene is TRBV18, the J gene TRBJ1-1, with 8 nucleotides matching TRBD1. The germline CDR1 and CDR2 sequences are KGHSH and LQKENI. Unmatched junction bases numbered 9, after V lost 5 bases and J lost 1 base. The CDR3 runs 16 residues. As DNA, the CDR3 is TGTGCCAGCTCATCGAGCCAGGGGGCGCCGAACACTGAAGCTTTCTTT. As protein: CASSSSQGAPNTEAFF. Based on the CDR3 plus reference TRBV18 and TRBJ1-1, the full variable domain is NAGVMQNPRHLVRRRGQEARLRCSPMKGHSHVYWYRQLPEEGLKFMVYLQKENIIDESGMPKERFSAEFPKEGPSILRIQQVVRGDSAAYFCASSSSQGAPNTEAFFGQGTRLTVV.

The chain couples TRBV4-2 to TRBJ1-1, with TRBD1 identical over 7 bases. Germline lookup yields CDR1 LGHNA and CDR2 YNFKEQ. The CDR3 spans 16 residues. Trimming at V came to 0 bases and at J to 5 bases, leaving 9 bases not matched to a gene. The CDR3 nucleotides read TGTGCCAGCAGCCAAGATGTAAGGGGGCCCGGAACTGAAGCTTTCTTT. Translation: CASSQDVRGPGTEAFF.

The chain recombines TRBV15 with TRBJ2-5; 7 bases map to TRBD1. The CDR3 loop spans 15 amino acids. V shed 2 bases, J shed 2 bases, and the junction held 5 bases outside the gene matches. The germline V gene encodes CDR1 LNHNV and CDR2 YYDKDF (reference sequence). In DNA, the CDR3 is TGTGCCACCAGCAGACCTAGACAGGGACAAGAGACCCAGTACTTC. Its protein is CATSRPRQGQETQYF.

In this sample, this clone turned up a few times. Here the CDR3 reads CASGRGLEAFF. For the CDR3, the DNA is TGTGCCAGCGGAAGAGGGCTTGAAGCTTTCTTT. This rearrangement joins TRBV6-5 to TRBJ1-1; D is undetermined. CDR1 MNHEY and CDR2 SVGAGI come from the germline V gene. The CDR3 sequence is 11 residues long. The germline V and J ends were trimmed by 8 bases and 7 bases, with 11 bases remaining between them.

This rearrangement joins TRBV28 to TRBJ2-2, with a weak D call TRBD1 (6 bases). The V and J ends lost 3 bases and 5 bases respectively, with 19 bases between them. The CDR3 sequence is 17 residues long. Germline CDR1 MDHEN, CDR2 SYDVKM. CDR3 nucleotide sequence: TGTGCCAGCAGTTTGGGGCTGTTGGGGGCCTTTACCGGGGAGCTGTTTTTT. Protein: CASSLGLLGAFTGELFF.

The chain combines TRBV6-6 with TRBJ2-1; 11 bases are shared with TRBD2. V was pared by 5 bases and J by 6 bases, with 6 bases of the junction left unmatched. The CDR3 has 15 amino acids. Germline CDR1 reads MNHNY; CDR2 reads SVGAGI (reference sequence). The CDR3 DNA sequence: TGTGCCAGCAGTAAAGGGACTAGCGGCCGCAATGAGCAGTTCTTC. Its protein is CASSKGTSGRNEQFF.

In its sample, this clone was seen a few times. This chain joins TRBV5-1 and TRBJ2-2; 10 positions match TRBD2. Losses at the gene ends were 4 bases for V and 5 bases for J; bases not matched to a gene: 5. Germline values: CDR1 SGHRS, CDR2 YFSETQ. This CDR3 has 15 amino acids. In DNA, the CDR3 is TGCGCCAGCAGCCCCTGGACTAGCGGAACCGGGGAGCTGTTTTTT. It specifies CASSPWTSGTGELFF.

The chain has TRBV6-5 and TRBJ2-1; D ambiguous. The germline CDR1 and CDR2 sequences are MNHEY and SVGAGI. Trimming removed 5 bases at V and 2 bases at J, with 10 bases between. The CDR3 is 14 amino acids. Here the CDR3 DNA reads TGTGCCAGCAGTCTCCAGGTGGCCTACAATGAGCAGTTCTTC. Encoded protein: CASSLQVAYNEQFF.

V gene TRBV6-5 combines with J gene TRBJ1-6; 8 bases are a match to TRBD1. This CDR3 has 15 amino acids. CDR1 and CDR2 from the germline V gene are MNHEY and SVGAGI. Trimming cost V 2 bases and J 10 bases; bases outside gene matches: 7. The DNA of the CDR3 is TGTGCCAGCAGTTACGACAGGGGAGTTTACTCACCCCTCCACTTT. This encodes CASSYDRGVYSPLHF.